This paragraph reports one TCR beta chain. Other DNA sequences in the sample encode the same CDR3. TCRdb's copy holds only in-frame clones and misses some; the assay was immunoSEQ multiplex PCR. Among around 190,000 clones listed, almost 90% were seen once. Germline V gene lookup returns CDR1 MNHEY and CDR2 SVGAGI. This CDR3 contains 12 residues. Trimming cost V 4 bases and J 4 bases, with 8 bases left between them. This sample stems from a study of T cell responses to AZD1222 COVID-19 vaccine. The chain links TRBV6-5 to TRBJ2-7; weak D call: TRBD1 (5 bases). The sample in question was peripheral blood, obtained 28 days after the second AZD1222 dose. The TCR was taken from an adult who received the AZD1222 COVID-19 vaccine. The CDR3 DNA reads TGTGCCAGCAGTTCCCCAGGGTACGAGCAGTACTTC. Translation: CASSSPGYEQYF.